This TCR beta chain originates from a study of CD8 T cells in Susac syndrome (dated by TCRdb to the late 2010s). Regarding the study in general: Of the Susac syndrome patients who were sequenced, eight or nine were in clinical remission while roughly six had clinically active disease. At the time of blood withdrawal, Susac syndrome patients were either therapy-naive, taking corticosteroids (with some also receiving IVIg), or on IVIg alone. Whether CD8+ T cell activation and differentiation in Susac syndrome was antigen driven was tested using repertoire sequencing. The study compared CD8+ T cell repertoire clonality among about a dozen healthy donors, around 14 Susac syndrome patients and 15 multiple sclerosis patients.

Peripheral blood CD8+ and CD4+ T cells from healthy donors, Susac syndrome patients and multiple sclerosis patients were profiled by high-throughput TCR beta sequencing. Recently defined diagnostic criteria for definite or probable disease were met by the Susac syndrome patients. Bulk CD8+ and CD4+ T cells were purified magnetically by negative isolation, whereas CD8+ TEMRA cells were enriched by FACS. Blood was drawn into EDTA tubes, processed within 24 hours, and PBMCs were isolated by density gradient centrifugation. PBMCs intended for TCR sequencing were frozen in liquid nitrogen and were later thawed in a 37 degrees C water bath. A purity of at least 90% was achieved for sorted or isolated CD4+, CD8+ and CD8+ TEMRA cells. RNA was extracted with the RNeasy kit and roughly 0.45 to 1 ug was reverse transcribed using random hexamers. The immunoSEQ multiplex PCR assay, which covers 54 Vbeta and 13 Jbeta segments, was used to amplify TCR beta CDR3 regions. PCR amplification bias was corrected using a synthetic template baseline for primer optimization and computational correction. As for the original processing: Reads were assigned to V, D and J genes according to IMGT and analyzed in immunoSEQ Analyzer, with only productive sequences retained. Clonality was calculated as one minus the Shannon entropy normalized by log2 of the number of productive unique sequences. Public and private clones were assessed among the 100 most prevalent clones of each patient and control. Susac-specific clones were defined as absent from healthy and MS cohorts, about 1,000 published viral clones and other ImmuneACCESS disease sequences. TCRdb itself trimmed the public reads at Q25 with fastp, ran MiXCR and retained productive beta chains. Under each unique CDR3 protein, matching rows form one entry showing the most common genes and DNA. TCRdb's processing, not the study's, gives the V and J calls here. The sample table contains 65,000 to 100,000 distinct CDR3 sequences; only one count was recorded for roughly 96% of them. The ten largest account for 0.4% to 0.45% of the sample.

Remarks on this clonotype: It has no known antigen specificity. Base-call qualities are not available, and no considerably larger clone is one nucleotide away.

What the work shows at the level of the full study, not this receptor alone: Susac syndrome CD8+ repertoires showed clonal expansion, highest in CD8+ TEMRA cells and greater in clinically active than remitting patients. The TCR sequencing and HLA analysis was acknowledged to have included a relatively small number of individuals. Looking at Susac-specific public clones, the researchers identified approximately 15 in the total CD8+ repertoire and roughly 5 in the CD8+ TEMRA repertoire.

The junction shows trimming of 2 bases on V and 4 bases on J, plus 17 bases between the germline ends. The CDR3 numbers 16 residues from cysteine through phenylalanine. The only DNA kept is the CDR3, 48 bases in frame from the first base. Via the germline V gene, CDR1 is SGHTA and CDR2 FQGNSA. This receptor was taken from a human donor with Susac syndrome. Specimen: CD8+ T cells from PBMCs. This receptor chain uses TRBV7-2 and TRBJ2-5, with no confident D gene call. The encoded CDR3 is CASSLSAGKSRETQYF. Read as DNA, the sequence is TGTGCCAGCAGCTTATCTGCTGGGAAATCGCGAGAGACCCAGTACTTC. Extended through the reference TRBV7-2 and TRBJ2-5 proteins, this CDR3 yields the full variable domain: GAGVSQSPSNKVTEKGKDVELRCDPISGHTALYWYRQSLGQGLEFLIYFQGNSAPDKSGLPSDRFSAERTGGSVSTLTIQRTQQEDSAVYLCASSLSAGKSRETQYFGPGTRLLVL.